These 26 T cell receptor beta chains were all obtained from the same sample, sequenced in a study of PD-L1 blockade in urothelial cancer. Time point described: peripheral blood 6 weeks after treatment start. Profiled with immunoSEQ multiplex PCR; TCRdb holds only in-frame clones, not every one. The table includes approximately 79,000 clones, approximately 89% detected once. The sequenced sample was PBMCs, obtained around atezolizumab (anti-PD-L1) treatment. The receptors were gathered from a woman of 80 years or more with urothelial cancer.

The chain combines TRBV7-8 with TRBJ2-6; tentatively, D is TRBD1 (6 bases). Germline V lookup: CDR1 SGHVS, CDR2 FQNEAQ. The V and J ends lost 5 bases and 0 bases respectively, with 23 bases between them. This CDR3 is built from 20 residues. This CDR3 reads CASSPEVRGYFSSGANVLTF. CDR3 sequence (DNA): TGTGCCAGCAGCCCAGAGGTGAGGGGGTACTTTTCCTCTGGGGCCAACGTCCTGACTTTC.

The gene calls are TRBV10-3 and TRBJ1-3; D gene uncertain. CDR1 is ENHRY and CDR2 is SYGVKD in the germline V gene. The CDR3 runs to 16 residues. Trimming cost V 6 bases and J 0 bases, with 15 bases left between them. The CDR3, as DNA: TGTGCCATCAGAGACGACAAAGACCGCTCTGGAAACACCATATATTTT. As protein: CAIRDDKDRSGNTIYF.

This clone appeared once. The chain joins TRBV28 to TRBJ1-3; TRBD1 matches 9 bases. With V trimmed by 6 bases and J by 3 bases, 6 bases remained unmatched. The CDR3 covers 15 residues. Germline CDR1 reads MDHEN; CDR2 reads SYDVKM. In DNA, the CDR3 is TGTGCCAGCAGACCCACAGGGGGCCGTGGAAACACCATATATTTT. Residues: CASRPTGGRGNTIYF.

The chain is built from TRBV27 and TRBJ2-1, with D possibly being TRBD2 (5 bases). The CDR3 contains 13 residues. V was pared by 3 bases and J by 5 bases, with 8 bases between. In germline, CDR1 is MNHEY, CDR2 SMNVEV (reference sequence). CDR3 in amino acids: CASSLVANNEQFF. The CDR3 nucleotides read TGTGCCAGCAGTTTGGTAGCGAACAATGAGCAGTTCTTC.

This clone was detected only a few times. The rearrangement uses TRBV5-1 and TRBJ2-1; 8 nucleotides agree with TRBD2. Germline CDR1 reads SGHRS; CDR2 reads YFSETQ. V was pared by 4 bases and J by 9 bases, with 9 bases of the junction left unmatched. The CDR3 runs 14 residues. The chain's CDR3 is CASSAGTRRREQFF. In DNA form, the CDR3 reads TGCGCCAGCAGCGCCGGGACTAGACGGCGTGAGCAGTTCTTC.

The chain links TRBV7-3 to TRBJ2-1; D not certain. V dropped 5 bases and J dropped 0 bases, with 11 bases sitting between them. Germline values: CDR1 SGHTA, CDR2 FQGTGA. The CDR3 totals 15 residues. The CDR3 bases are TGTGCCAGCAGCAGCACCTCTAGCTCCTACAATGAGCAGTTCTTC. This gives the protein CASSSTSSSYNEQFF. The complete variable domain, with remaining parts taken from reference TRBV7-3 and TRBJ2-1, reads GAGVSQTPSNKVTEKGKYVELRCDPISGHTALYWYRQSLGQGPEFLIYFQGTGAADDSGLPNDRFFAVRPEGSVSTLKIQRTERGDSAVYLCASSSTSSSYNEQFFGPGTRLTVL.

The chain has TRBV28 and TRBJ2-2; TRBD1 is a possible D gene (5 bases). Trimming removed 3 bases at V and 5 bases at J, with 10 bases between. The length of the CDR3 is 14 residues. Per the germline V gene, CDR1 is MDHEN and CDR2 is SYDVKM. This CDR3 reads CASSLQGRTGELFF. The CDR3 DNA reads as TGTGCCAGCAGTTTGCAGGGTCGGACCGGGGAGCTGTTTTTT.

V is TRBV28 and J is TRBJ1-1; weak D call: TRBD1 (5 bases). The CDR3 spans 14 residues. The V end was cut by 2 bases, the J end by 5 bases, with 12 bases between. CDR1 and CDR2 (germline): MDHEN, SYDVKM. Here the CDR3 DNA reads TGTGCCAGCAGTTTAGGAAGGGGTTGGACTGAAGCTTTCTTT. It encodes CASSLGRGWTEAFF. Full variable domain (outside the CDR3, taken from reference TRBV28 and TRBJ1-1): DVKVTQSSRYLVKRTGEKVFLECVQDMDHENMFWYRQDPGLGLRLIYFSYDVKMKEKGDIPEGYSVSREKKERFSLILESASTNQTSMYLCASSLGRGWTEAFFGQGTRLTVV.

The rearrangement links TRBV19 to TRBJ2-2, with 9 bases identical to TRBD2. Per the germline V gene, CDR1 is LNHDA and CDR2 is SQIVND (reference sequence). V was pared by 0 bases and J by 6 bases, with 5 bases of the junction left unmatched. The CDR3 length is 16 residues. The CDR3, as DNA: TGTGCCAGTAGTATAGATGGTAGCGGGAGCCCCGGGGAGCTGTTTTTT. Amino acid sequence: CASSIDGSGSPGELFF.

The chain joins TRBV19 to TRBJ2-1; 7 nucleotides agree with TRBD1. The germline V gene has CDR1 LNHDA and CDR2 SQIVND (reference sequence). With 4 bases clipped from V and 8 bases from J, the junction kept 5 bases outside the gene matches. The CDR3 spans 13 residues. CDR3 sequence: CASSTQGGYEQFF. Here the CDR3 DNA reads TGTGCCAGTAGTACGCAAGGGGGCTATGAGCAGTTCTTC.

The J gene is TRBJ2-7, the V gene TRBV29-1, with D perhaps matching TRBD2 (5 bases). The CDR3 is made up of 13 amino acids. V was cut by 5 bases and J by 4 bases, with 15 bases left in between. The germline CDR1 and CDR2 sequences are SQVTM and ANQGSEA. DNA of the CDR3: TGCAGCGTTCTTAGGTCAGGAGGATACGAGCAGTACTTC. Amino acid sequence: CSVLRSGGYEQYF.

V and J are TRBV18 and TRBJ1-1; D call uncertain. The CDR3 length is 14 residues. V gave up 4 bases and J gave up 1 base, with 10 bases separating them. Germline CDR1 KGHSH, CDR2 LQKENI. This CDR3 reads CASSLRTENTEAFF. DNA for the CDR3: TGTGCCAGCTCACTACGGACTGAGAACACTGAAGCTTTCTTT.

This chain links TRBV30 with TRBJ1-3; the match to TRBD1 covers 9 bases. Germline V CDR1 and CDR2: GTSNPN, SVGIG (reference sequence). The CDR3 loop spans 15 amino acids. Trimming cost V 1 base and J 1 base; bases outside gene matches: 2. DNA for the CDR3: TGTGCCTGGAGTGACGGGACAGGGTCTGGAAACACCATATATTTT. Protein product: CAWSDGTGSGNTIYF.

V usage is TRBV5-8 and J usage is TRBJ2-7; 7 bases are a match to TRBD1. Germline CDR1 reads SGHTS; CDR2 reads YDEGEE. This CDR3 has 15 amino acids. V was clipped by 4 bases and J by 6 bases; unmatched bases: 13. The CDR3 protein is CASSTRGQPTGEQYF. In DNA form, the CDR3 reads TGTGCCAGCAGCACCCGGGGACAGCCTACCGGCGAGCAGTACTTC.

The chain employs TRBV9 and TRBJ2-1; 8 bases map to TRBD2. The CDR3 has 17 amino acids. Germline V lookup: CDR1 SGDLS, CDR2 YYNGEE. V was clipped by 0 bases and J by 8 bases; unmatched bases: 13. CDR3 in DNA: TGTGCCAGCAGCGTAGCCCCTACTAGCGGCGTCTTAGATGAGCAGTTCTTC. Its translation is CASSVAPTSGVLDEQFF.

The chain couples TRBV10-2 to TRBJ1-1; the D gene is possibly TRBD1 (6 bases). The CDR3 spans 12 residues. Germline V gene lookup returns CDR1 WSHSY and CDR2 SAAADI. The V end was cut by 6 bases, the J end by 1 base, with 6 bases between. The CDR3 loop reads CASRQGNTEAFF. CDR3 DNA: TGCGCCAGCAGACAGGGGAACACTGAAGCTTTCTTT.

This chain links TRBV5-4 with TRBJ1-3; 11 bases map to TRBD1. The J segment lost 0 bases and the V segment lost 5 bases, leaving 13 bases of the junction unmatched. This CDR3 is 19 amino acids long. Germline V gene sequence: CDR1 SGHNT, CDR2 YYREEE (reference sequence). CDR3 sequence: CASSMRPGTGGSSGNTIYF. Here the CDR3 DNA reads TGTGCCAGCAGTATGAGACCCGGGACAGGGGGGAGCTCTGGAAACACCATATATTTT.

The chain combines TRBV27 with TRBJ1-2, with D perhaps matching TRBD1 (5 bases). Trimming took 3 bases from V and 5 from J, leaving 10 bases between them. This CDR3 is 13 amino acids long. Germline loops: CDR1 MNHEY, CDR2 SMNVEV (reference sequence). The CDR3 coding sequence is TGTGCCAGCAGTTTGGGGCGGGGGTATGGCTACACCTTC. Protein product: CASSLGRGYGYTF.

The chain employs TRBV19 and TRBJ2-5, with 12 bases aligning to TRBD2. Losses at the gene ends were 5 bases for V and 4 bases for J; bases not matched to a gene: 14. Germline CDR1 and CDR2: LNHDA and SQIVND (reference sequence). The CDR3 has 18 residues. The CDR3 loop reads CASSPSSTSGRGGETQYF. The CDR3 DNA sequence: TGTGCCAGTAGTCCATCTTCGACTAGCGGGAGAGGGGGAGAGACCCAGTACTTC.

This rearrangement joins TRBV5-1 to TRBJ2-7; 9 nucleotides align to TRBD1. J was trimmed by 3 bases and V by 4 bases; bases with no gene match: 5. Germline values: CDR1 SGHRS, CDR2 YFSETQ. This CDR3 comprises 14 residues. The CDR3: CASSIGDRDYEQYF. CDR3 sequence (DNA): TGCGCCAGCAGCATAGGGGACAGGGACTACGAGCAGTACTTC.

This chain uses TRBV18 with TRBJ2-5; a weak D match, TRBD2 (6 bases). CDR3 size: 15 residues. V lost 1 base and J 2 bases, leaving 11 bases between the germline ends. The germline V gene has CDR1 KGHSH and CDR2 LQKENI. CDR3 region: CASSPLVAEQETQYF. The CDR3 region has the DNA TGTGCCAGCTCACCACTGGTAGCGGAGCAAGAGACCCAGTACTTC.

The chain is built from TRBV6-6 and TRBJ2-7; weak D call: TRBD2 (6 bases). V shed 2 bases and J shed 2 bases, with 13 bases lying between them. This CDR3 comprises 15 residues. Germline V gene sequence: CDR1 MNHNY, CDR2 SVGAGI (reference sequence). For the CDR3, the DNA is TGTGCCAGCAGTTACGGCCAGGGAGGCGCCTACGAGCAGTACTTC. This codes for CASSYGQGGAYEQYF.

V and J are TRBV2 and TRBJ2-7; TRBD1 matches 7 bases. The CDR3 is 13 residues long. J lost 2 bases, V lost 8 bases, and 6 bases had no gene match. Germline lookup yields CDR1 SNHLY and CDR2 FYNNEI. CDR3 bases: TGTGCCAGCTCTAAGGGACAGACCTACGAGCAGTACTTC. This sequence encodes CASSKGQTYEQYF.

The CDR3 DNA sequence: TGTGCCAGTAGCCGAGGACAGGAGGCCTACGAGCAGTACTTC. It encodes CASSRGQEAYEQYF. The V call is TRBV19, the J call TRBJ2-7, with 7 nucleotides matching TRBD1. The junction had 7 bases not matched to a gene; V was cut back by 6 bases and J by 2 bases. This CDR3 comprises 14 residues. CDR1 and CDR2 (germline): LNHDA, SQIVND (reference sequence). Full variable domain (rest looked up from reference TRBV19 and TRBJ2-7): DGGITQSPKYLFRKEGQNVTLSCEQNLNHDAMYWYRQDPGQGLRLIYYSQIVNDFQKGDIAEGYSVSREKKESFPLTVTSAQKNPTAFYLCASSRGQEAYEQYFGPGTRLTVT.

The chain carries TRBV28 and TRBJ1-2, with no clear D. This CDR3 has 14 amino acids. The germline V and J ends were trimmed by 6 bases and 4 bases, with 15 bases remaining between them. CDR1 is MDHEN, CDR2 SYDVKM, per germline. The CDR3 DNA is TGTGCCAGCAGGGAGGCACCTTCGGGCTATGGCTACACCTTC. It yields the protein CASREAPSGYGYTF.

The chain has TRBV11-2 and TRBJ1-5; the D gene is possibly TRBD1 (6 bases). CDR3 size: 14 residues. CDR1 and CDR2 from the germline V gene are SGHAT and FQNNGV. Between the trimmed V and J ends, which lost 1 base and 11 bases, there was a span of 15 bases. The CDR3 DNA follows: TGTGCCAGCAGCTTAGGGGCAGGGGTTGGGTCCCAGCATTTT. Amino acids: CASSLGAGVGSQHF. The full variable domain, with the rest looked up from reference TRBV11-2 and TRBJ1-5, is EAGVAQSPRYKIIEKRQSVAFWCNPISGHATLYWYQQILGQGPKLLIQFQNNGVVDDSQLPKDRFSAERLKGVDSTLKIQPAKLEDSAVYLCASSLGAGVGSQHFGDGTRLSIL.